These T cell receptor beta chains were read from a single sample in a study of Ad26.COV2.S vaccination and SARS-CoV-2 variants. TCRdb's table, derived via immunoSEQ multiplex PCR, lists solely in-frame clones and lacks some. The profile shows over 110,000 clones, 86% of them singletons. Material: peripheral blood, obtained after recovery from COVID-19. These receptors came from a human donor who had recovered from COVID-19. The CDR3 runs from the conserved cysteine through the conserved F or W. Each record gives: CDR3 DNA, CDR3 protein, D gene, J gene, V gene, clone size. The D gene is left open where the match is weak. Size tells how often a clone was seen (once, few, many) or the class of an expanded clone, and some rows leave it out.

CDR3nt: TGTGCCAGCAGCTTAGTAGGAGTGGAAGGGAAGTCCTACGAGCAGTACTTC
CDR3aa: CASSLVGVEGKSYEQYF
d_gene: NA
j_gene: TRBJ2-7
v_gene: TRBV7-9
abundance: NA

CDR3nt: TGTGCCAGCAGTTACTCGACAGACCAAGAGACCCAGTACTTC
CDR3aa: CASSYSTDQETQYF
d_gene: NA
j_gene: TRBJ2-5
v_gene: TRBV6-2/TRBV6-3
abundance: NA

CDR3nt: TGCAGTGCTACTGAGGTTTCCGTAAGGACAGGGGATTATAGCAATCAGCCCCAGCATTTT
CDR3aa: CSATEVSVRTGDYSNQPQHF
d_gene: TRBD1
j_gene: TRBJ1-5
v_gene: TRBV20-1
abundance: NA

CDR3nt: TGCGCCAGCAGCCCTGGGACCGAGCAAGAGACCCAGTACTTC
CDR3aa: CASSPGTEQETQYF
d_gene: NA
j_gene: TRBJ2-5
v_gene: TRBV5-1
abundance: NA

CDR3nt: TGTGCCAGCAGTTTTTACCAGGGCCACACTGAAGCTTTCTTT
CDR3aa: CASSFYQGHTEAFF
d_gene: NA
j_gene: TRBJ1-1
v_gene: TRBV27
abundance: once

CDR3nt: TGCGCCAGCAGCCAAGATTACAGGAGGAACGAGCAGTACTTC
CDR3aa: CASSQDYRRNEQYF
d_gene: NA
j_gene: TRBJ2-7
v_gene: TRBV4-1
abundance: NA

CDR3nt: TGTGCCAGCAGTGACCCGACAGGGTCCTCCTACGAGCAGTACTTC
CDR3aa: CASSDPTGSSYEQYF
d_gene: TRBD1
j_gene: TRBJ2-7
v_gene: TRBV25-1
abundance: few

CDR3nt: TGTGCCAGCAGTTACGGTAGGAGCCCCGCGGACGAGCAGTACTTC
CDR3aa: CASSYGRSPADEQYF
d_gene: NA
j_gene: TRBJ2-7
v_gene: TRBV6-6
abundance: once

CDR3nt: TGTGCCAGCAGCCTGGGACTAGCTCGAGAGACCCAGTACTTC
CDR3aa: CASSLGLARETQYF
d_gene: TRBD2
j_gene: TRBJ2-5
v_gene: TRBV5-5
abundance: NA

CDR3nt: TGTGCTAGTGGTTTGACCCGGAACACTGAAGCTTTCTTT
CDR3aa: CASGLTRNTEAFF
d_gene: NA
j_gene: TRBJ1-1
v_gene: TRBV12-5
abundance: NA

CDR3nt: TGTGCCAGCAGTAGTTCGTCAGACATTCAGTACTTC
CDR3aa: CASSSSSDIQYF
d_gene: NA
j_gene: TRBJ2-4
v_gene: TRBV12-3/TRBV12-4
abundance: NA

CDR3nt: TGTGCCAGCAGTGACGGGGGGGCCTTTGAGACCCAGTACTTC
CDR3aa: CASSDGGAFETQYF
d_gene: TRBD2
j_gene: TRBJ2-5
v_gene: TRBV6-2/TRBV6-3
abundance: NA

CDR3nt: TGTGCCAGCAGGGGGACAGAGAGCTATGGCTACACCTTC
CDR3aa: CASRGTESYGYTF
d_gene: TRBD1
j_gene: TRBJ1-2
v_gene: TRBV7-6
abundance: NA

CDR3nt: TGTGCCAGCAGCGCGGGACTAGCGGGGGGGGCGAACACCGGGGAGCTGTTTTTT
CDR3aa: CASSAGLAGGANTGELFF
d_gene: TRBD2
j_gene: TRBJ2-2
v_gene: TRBV5-4
abundance: NA

CDR3nt: TGTGCCACCAGCAGAGACCAGGCCTACGAGCAGTACTTC
CDR3aa: CATSRDQAYEQYF
d_gene: NA
j_gene: TRBJ2-7
v_gene: TRBV15
abundance: NA

CDR3nt: TGTGCCAGCACCACCCCTCTCGGTGAAGCTTTCTTT
CDR3aa: CASTTPLGEAFF
d_gene: NA
j_gene: TRBJ1-1
v_gene: TRBV6-5
abundance: NA

CDR3nt: TGTGCCACCAGCAAAGACAGGGGACATGAAAAACTGTTTTTT
CDR3aa: CATSKDRGHEKLFF
d_gene: TRBD1
j_gene: TRBJ1-4
v_gene: TRBV15
abundance: NA

CDR3nt: TGTGCCAGCAGCCTGGGACAGACCGCGAACACCGGGGAGCTGTTTTTT
CDR3aa: CASSLGQTANTGELFF
d_gene: TRBD1
j_gene: TRBJ2-2
v_gene: TRBV3-1/TRBV3-2
abundance: NA

CDR3nt: TGTGCCAGCAGCTTAGCGTCAGGGAATTCACCCCTCCACTTT
CDR3aa: CASSLASGNSPLHF
d_gene: NA
j_gene: TRBJ1-6
v_gene: TRBV7-2
abundance: few

CDR3nt: TGTGCCAGCAGTGGATCGGGGAATCAGCCCCAGCATTTT
CDR3aa: CASSGSGNQPQHF
d_gene: NA
j_gene: TRBJ1-5
v_gene: TRBV6-6
abundance: NA

CDR3nt: TGTGCCAGCAGCACTTCCGGGACAGCCCACTACGAGCAGTACTTC
CDR3aa: CASSTSGTAHYEQYF
d_gene: TRBD1
j_gene: TRBJ2-7
v_gene: TRBV7-2
abundance: NA

CDR3nt: TGTGCCAGGTCGGACTCCCTGCCGGGCTACACCTTC
CDR3aa: CARSDSLPGYTF
d_gene: NA
j_gene: TRBJ1-2
v_gene: TRBV2
abundance: NA

CDR3nt: TGTGCCAGCAGTGTGGGTGGGCAGCCCCAGCATTTT
CDR3aa: CASSVGGQPQHF
d_gene: NA
j_gene: TRBJ1-5
v_gene: TRBV2
abundance: few